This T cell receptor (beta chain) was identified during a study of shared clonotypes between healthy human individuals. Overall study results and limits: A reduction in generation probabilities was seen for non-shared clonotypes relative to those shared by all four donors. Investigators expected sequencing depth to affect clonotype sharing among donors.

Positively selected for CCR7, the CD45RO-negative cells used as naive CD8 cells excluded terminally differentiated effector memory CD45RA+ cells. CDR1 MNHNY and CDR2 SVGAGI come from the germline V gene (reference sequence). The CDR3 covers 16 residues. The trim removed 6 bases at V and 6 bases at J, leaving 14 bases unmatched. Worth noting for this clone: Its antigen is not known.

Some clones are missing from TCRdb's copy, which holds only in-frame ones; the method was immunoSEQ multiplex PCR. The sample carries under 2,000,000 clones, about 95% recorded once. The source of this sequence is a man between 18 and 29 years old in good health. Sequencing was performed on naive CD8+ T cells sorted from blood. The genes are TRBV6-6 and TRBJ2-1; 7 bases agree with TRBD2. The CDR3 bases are TGTGCCAGCAGACCACCCCTGGCGGGAGTCGTCAATGAGCAGTTCTTC. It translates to CASRPPLAGVVNEQFF.